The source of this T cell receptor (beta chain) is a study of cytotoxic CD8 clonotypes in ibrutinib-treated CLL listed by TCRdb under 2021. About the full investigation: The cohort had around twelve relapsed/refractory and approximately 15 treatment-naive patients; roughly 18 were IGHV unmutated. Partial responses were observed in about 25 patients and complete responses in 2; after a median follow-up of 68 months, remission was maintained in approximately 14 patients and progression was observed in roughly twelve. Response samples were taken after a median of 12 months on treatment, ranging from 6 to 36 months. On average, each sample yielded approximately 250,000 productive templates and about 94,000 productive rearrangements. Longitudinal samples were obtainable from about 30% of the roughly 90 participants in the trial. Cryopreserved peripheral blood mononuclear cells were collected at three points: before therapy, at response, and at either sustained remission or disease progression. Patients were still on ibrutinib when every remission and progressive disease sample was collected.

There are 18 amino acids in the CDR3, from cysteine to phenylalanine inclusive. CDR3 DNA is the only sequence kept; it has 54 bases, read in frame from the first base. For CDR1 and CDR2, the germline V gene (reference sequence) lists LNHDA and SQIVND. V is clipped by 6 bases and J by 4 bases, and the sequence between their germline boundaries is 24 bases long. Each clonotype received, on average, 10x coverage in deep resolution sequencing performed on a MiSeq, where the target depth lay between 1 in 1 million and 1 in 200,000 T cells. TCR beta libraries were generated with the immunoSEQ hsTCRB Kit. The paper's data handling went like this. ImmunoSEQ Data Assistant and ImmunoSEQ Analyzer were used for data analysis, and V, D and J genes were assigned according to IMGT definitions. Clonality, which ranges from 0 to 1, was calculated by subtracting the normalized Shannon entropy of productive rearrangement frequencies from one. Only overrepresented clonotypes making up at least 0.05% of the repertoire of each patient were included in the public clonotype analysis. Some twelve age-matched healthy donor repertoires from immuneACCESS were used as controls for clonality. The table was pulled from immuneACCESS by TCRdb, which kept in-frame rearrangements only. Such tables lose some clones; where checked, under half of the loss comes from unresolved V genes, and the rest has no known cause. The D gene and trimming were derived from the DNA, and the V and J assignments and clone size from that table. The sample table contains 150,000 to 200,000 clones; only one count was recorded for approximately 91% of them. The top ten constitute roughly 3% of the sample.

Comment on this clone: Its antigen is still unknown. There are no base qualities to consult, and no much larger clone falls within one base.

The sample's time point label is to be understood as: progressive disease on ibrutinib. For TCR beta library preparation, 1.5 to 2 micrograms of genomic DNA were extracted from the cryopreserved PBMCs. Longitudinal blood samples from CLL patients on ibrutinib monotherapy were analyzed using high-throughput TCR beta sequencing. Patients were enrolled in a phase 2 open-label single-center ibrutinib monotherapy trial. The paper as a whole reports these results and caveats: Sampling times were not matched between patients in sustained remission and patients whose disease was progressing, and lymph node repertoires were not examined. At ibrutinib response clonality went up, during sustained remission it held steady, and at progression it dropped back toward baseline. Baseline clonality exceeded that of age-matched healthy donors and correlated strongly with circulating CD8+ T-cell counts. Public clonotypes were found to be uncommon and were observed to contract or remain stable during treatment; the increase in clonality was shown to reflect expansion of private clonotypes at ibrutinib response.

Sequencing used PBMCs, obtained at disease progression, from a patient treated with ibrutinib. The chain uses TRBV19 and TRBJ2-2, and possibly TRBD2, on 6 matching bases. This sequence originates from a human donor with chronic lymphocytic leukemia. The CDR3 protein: CASSPRRGPTVGTGELFF. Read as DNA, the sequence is TGTGCCAGTAGCCCCAGGAGGGGACCTACAGTTGGCACCGGGGAGCTGTTTTTT.